A single T cell receptor (beta chain) is shown here with its context. Its antigen is not yet known. Base qualities are not provided; no much larger clone lies one nucleotide away. The intended sense of this specimen's treatment or condition label: 15 to 20 received Ad26.COV2.S at low or high dose, single or two shots; 5 received placebo; per-sample allocation not given. For vaccine and placebo recipients, repertoires were sequenced using samples collected on day 63 after the first injection. Cohort 1b enrolled 20 to 30 adults aged 18-55 years at a single site in Boston, USA, between 29 July and 7 August 2020. Ad26.COV2.S was a replication-incompetent adenovirus type 26 vector expressing a prefusion-stabilized SARS-CoV-2 spike protein from the original Wuhan strain. These data are taken from a study of Ad26.COV2.S vaccination and SARS-CoV-2 variants (dated by TCRdb to the early 2020s). A note on the overall study: Donors in the vaccine arm were drawn from COV1001, a phase I-IIa trial of Ad26.COV2.S in healthy adults that was multicentre, randomized, double-blind and placebo-controlled. Ad26.COV2.S was administered intramuscularly at 5 x 10^10 or 1 x 10^11 viral particles, either as a single shot or as two shots given 56 days apart. Sequencing of the TCRbeta repertoire served to evaluate the specificity and breadth of SARS-CoV-2-reactive T cell receptors following Ad26.COV2.S vaccination. The TCR-sequenced set comprised around 30 samples: around 20 Ad26.COV2.S vaccine recipients, 5 placebo recipients and 8 SARS-CoV-2 convalescent individuals. Trial participants were randomized into five groups of five, in which low-dose or high-dose Ad26.COV2.S was given once or twice, or placebo was given on both occasions. Throughout the experiments and outcome assessment, investigators stayed blinded to trial group allocation.

Including the terminal cysteine and phenylalanine, the CDR3 comprises 14 residues. Only the CDR3 portion is preserved as DNA: 42 bases, with reading frame beginning at the first base. The CDR1 and CDR2 encoded by the germline V gene are LGHNA and YSLEER. V loses 0 bases at its end and J loses 7 bases; junction bases beyond the gene matches: 5. TCRbeta CDR3 regions were sequenced with the immunoSEQ Assay. After extraction, genomic DNA underwent amplification by bias-controlled multiplex PCR, followed by high-throughput sequencing. The published analysis was carried out like this. To quantify the absolute abundance of every unique TCRbeta CDR3 region, sequences were collapsed and filtered. Usable DNA was measured by amplifying reference genes present in all nucleated cells, and TCRbeta template counts were normalized to that usable DNA to estimate T cell fraction. Repertoire TCRs were annotated as SARS-CoV-2-specific when V gene, CDR3 amino acid sequence and J gene were exactly matched to a known reactive TCR set. The reference SARS-CoV-2 TCR set was derived from MIRA and filtered for enrichment in COVID-19-positive ImmuneCODE repertoires, a step that removed public or cross-reactive TCRs. Using the MIRA antigens, annotated TCRs were further analysed by specific ORF or by position within an ORF. Depth was the summed frequency of annotated unique rearrangements, while breadth was defined as annotated unique rearrangements over total unique productive rearrangements. Two-sided Wilcoxon rank-sum tests were used to compare TCR breadth between groups. The clones in this table, taken by TCRdb from immuneACCESS, are in-frame only. Not every clone is retained; where verified, under half of the shortfall comes from an unresolved V gene, and the cause of the rest is unknown. Clone size and V and J calls were adopted from that table, with D and trimming inferred from the DNA. The sample table contains roughly 270,000 clones; only one count was recorded for 80% to 90% of them. Jointly, the top ten make up around 3% of the sample.

The paper as a whole reports these results and caveats: The authors noted that total T cell responses may have been underestimated by the TCR breadth and depth analyses. After vaccination, spike-specific CD8+ and CD4+ T cell responses were reported to show substantial breadth. The study was not powered to compare responses between vaccine doses or regimens. Non-spike TCR breadth was comparable between vaccine and placebo recipients, consistent with the vaccine containing only spike. Compared with placebo recipients, Ad26.COV2.S recipients showed higher spike-specific TCR breadth (P = 0.0014).

This chain joins TRBV4-3 to TRBJ1-1; TRBD1 lines up with 7 middle nucleotides. The sample consisted of peripheral blood, taken in a trial of Ad26.COV2.S vaccine versus placebo. The receptor was derived from a person between 18 and 65 years old who received the Ad26.COV2.S COVID-19 vaccine or a placebo. The CDR3 region: CASSQDLGQDEAFF. The nucleotide sequence is given as TGCGCCAGCAGCCAAGATTTAGGACAGGATGAAGCTTTCTTT.